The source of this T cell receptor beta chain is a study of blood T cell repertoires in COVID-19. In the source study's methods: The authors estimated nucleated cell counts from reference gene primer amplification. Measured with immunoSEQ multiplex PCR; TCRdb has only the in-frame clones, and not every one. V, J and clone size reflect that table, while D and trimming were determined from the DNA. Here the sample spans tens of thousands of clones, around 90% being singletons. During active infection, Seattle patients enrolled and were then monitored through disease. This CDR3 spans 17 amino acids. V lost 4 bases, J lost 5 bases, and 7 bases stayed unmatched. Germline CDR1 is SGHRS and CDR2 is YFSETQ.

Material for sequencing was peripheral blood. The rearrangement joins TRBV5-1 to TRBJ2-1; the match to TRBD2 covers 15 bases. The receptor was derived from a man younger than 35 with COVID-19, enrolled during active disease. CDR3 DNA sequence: TGCGCCAGCAGCCCAGGACTAGCGGGAGGGGTACACAATGAGCAGTTCTTC. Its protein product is CASSPGLAGGVHNEQFF. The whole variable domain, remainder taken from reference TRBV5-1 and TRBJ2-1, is KAGVTQTPRYLIKTRGQQVTLSCSPISGHRSVSWYQQTPGQGLQFLFEYFSETQRNKGNFPGRFSGRQFSNSRSEMNVSTLELGDSALYLCASSPGLAGGVHNEQFFGPGTRLTVL.